The entry that follows covers one T cell receptor (beta chain) sequence. The table lists this clonotype with a few counts. There is no known antigen for this receptor. No qualities accompany the bases; no much larger clone lies one base away. Library creation used 5' RACE. Instrument on record: Illumina HiSeq 2000. A universal primer binding site was introduced by template switching, and a unique molecular identifier was present in the final cDNA, enabling accurate counting of TCR cDNA molecules. Specific primers in the conserved constant-segment region were used to synthesize first-strand cDNA for the TCR alpha and beta chains. To control for contamination, every cDNA library was double barcoded, receiving both a SMART-Mk sample barcode and Illumina barcodes. TruSeq adapter sequences and Illumina sample barcodes were added in two successive PCR steps. TCR alpha and beta cDNA libraries were sequenced on the Illumina HiSeq platform with custom primers. From the authors' description of their analysis: MiGEC was used to process raw reads and extract unique molecular identifiers, and MiXCR was used to find CDR3 positions. Recombination models were inferred per individual with the repgenHMM and IGoR tools using an EM algorithm. Shared clonotype analysis was performed with the tcR package in R, normalizing sharing by the product of cloneset sizes. To study raw recombination free of thymic and clonal selection effects, out-of-frame nonproductive sequences were analyzed. TCRdb handled the public reads itself, with Q25 trimming in fastp and clone calling in MiXCR, and kept productive beta chains. CDR3 protein duplicates are merged, each entry listing the most common genes and DNA. These V and J calls rely on TCRdb rather than the paper's analysis. The sample yields more than 350,000 distinct CDR3 sequences; approximately 8.8% were counted once. Approximately 9.3% of the sample rests with the top ten.

This sample was taken from a study of identical twins (dated by TCRdb to the mid-2010s). For the wider study: TCR alpha and beta repertoires from monozygotic twins, unrelated adults of various ages and cord blood were deep-sequenced to test whether fetal clonotypes persist. To rule out contamination, the twin experiments were replicated at different times with different library preparation protocols.

All donors were healthy Caucasians. The study also sequenced three unrelated non-twin adults: a male aged 18 to 30, a male aged 50 to 59 and a female aged 50 to 59. Miltenyi CD45RO+ enrichment and human naive T-cell isolation kits were used to isolate memory (CD45RO+) and naive T cells from PBMC. Findings and caveats that apply to the study as a whole: A weaker excess of twin sharing was found in beta out-of-frame sequences because the signal-to-noise ratio was lowered by fewer shared sequences. Out-of-frame TCR alpha sharing in monozygotic twins was systematically underestimated by recombination models, whereas sharing between unrelated individuals was in agreement with the recombination models. Out-of-frame TCR alpha sequences shared between twins showed an excess of low generation-probability sequences compared with coincidental sharing between unrelated individuals. Because the same donors could not be followed over many years, conclusions were based on cross-sectional statistical analysis. Invariant T cells such as MAIT and iNKT could partly confound zero-insertion analyses, though diverse VJ usage argued against this for most clonotypes. Abundant cord blood beta clonotypes had fewer insertions, young adult naive repertoires showed a similar but weaker trend, and memory repertoires showed no such trend.

This clonotype originated in a woman aged 50 to 60 in good health. Sequences were obtained from naive T cells sorted from blood. Reading the label with the study, this specimen's cell subset or site is: cells isolated with a human naive T-cell isolation kit.

The base sequence is TGTGCCAGCAGTTACTCGAGCGGGATGAACACTGAAGCTTTCTTT. Its protein is CASSYSSGMNTEAFF. The sequence links TRBV6-5 to TRBJ1-1; confidence is insufficient to name the D gene. CDR1 MNHEY and CDR2 SVGAGI are derived from the germline V gene. V and J lose 0 bases and 0 bases, and a span of 8 bases separates them. The cysteine opens and the phenylalanine closes a CDR3 of 15 amino acids. Just CDR3 DNA is preserved here, 45 bases in frame from base 1.